These 24 T cell receptor beta chains were sequenced from one sample in a study of CD8+ T cells in alopecia areata. Isolated RNA was reverse transcribed into cDNA used as the sequencing template. Here immunoSEQ multiplex PCR was the method, and the copy in TCRdb shows in-frame clones only, minus some. The data show 150,000 or so clones, about 67% seen once. The sequencing here drew on CD8+ T cells sorted from blood, taken at week 0. The origin of the receptors is a human donor with alopecia areata.

This clone turned up a few times. V usage is TRBV4-1 and J usage is TRBJ2-1, with D possibly matching TRBD2 (6 bases). Germline assignment: CDR1 MGHRA and CDR2 YSYEKL. V was clipped by 4 bases and J by 9 bases, with 16 bases between them. The CDR3 is 14 amino acids. CDR3 sequence reads: CASSPGQGGREQFF. The CDR3 DNA is TGCGCCAGCAGCCCCGGGCAGGGAGGCCGTGAGCAGTTCTTC.

The chain employs TRBV2 and TRBJ2-5; 12 nucleotides align to TRBD2. The CDR3 is 15 amino acids. The V gene end was trimmed by 6 bases and the J gene end by 5 bases; junction bases not matched to a gene: 7. CDR1 is SNHLY, CDR2 FYNNEI, per germline. CDR3 nucleotide sequence: TGTGCCAGCAGCCCGACTAGCGGGGGAAGCGAGACCCAGTACTTC. It translates to CASSPTSGGSETQYF.

This clone has just a few counts. The chain links TRBV19 to TRBJ1-5; a possible D gene is TRBD1 (5 bases). Germline V gives CDR1 LNHDA, CDR2 SQIVND (reference sequence). Trimming removed 3 bases from V and 1 base from J, with 10 bases in between. The CDR3 is 15 residues long. Here the CDR3 reads CASSISRASNQPQHF. The CDR3 region has the DNA TGTGCCAGTAGTATTAGCAGGGCGAGCAATCAGCCCCAGCATTTT.

This clone was detected once. The V call is TRBV5-4, the J call TRBJ2-7; 11 positions match TRBD1. V was clipped by 3 bases and J by 4 bases; unmatched bases: 3. Germline V gene sequence: CDR1 SGHNT, CDR2 YYREEE (reference sequence). This CDR3 spans 14 amino acids. CDR3 loop: CASSSGTGGYEQYF. The DNA for the CDR3 is TGTGCCAGCAGCTCAGGGACAGGGGGGTACGAGCAGTACTTC. Combining the CDR3 with reference TRBV5-4 and TRBJ2-7 gives the whole variable domain ETGVTQSPTHLIKTRGQQVTLRCSSQSGHNTVSWYQQALGQGPQFIFQYYREEENGRGNFPPRFSGLQFPNYSSELNVNALELDDSALYLCASSSGTGGYEQYFGPGTRLTVT.

The rearrangement links TRBV4-1 to TRBJ1-5, with D maybe TRBD1 (5 bases). Per germline, CDR1 MGHRA and CDR2 YSYEKL. V gave up 1 base and J gave up 7 bases, with 17 bases separating them. The CDR3 runs to 16 residues. This CDR3 is CASSQGNEAGFQPQHF. Here the CDR3 DNA reads TGCGCCAGCAGCCAAGGAAATGAGGCAGGGTTCCAGCCCCAGCATTTT.

V and J are TRBV4-1 and TRBJ2-7, with 7 bases lining up with TRBD1. The CDR3 loop spans 18 amino acids. J gave up 3 bases and V 1 base, and 15 bases lay outside the gene matches. Germline lookup yields CDR1 MGHRA and CDR2 YSYEKL. CDR3 nucleotides: TGCGCCAGCAGCCAAGGACCCGGGACAGATGGCGTCCACTACGAGCAGTACTTC. The encoded protein is CASSQGPGTDGVHYEQYF.

The chain combines TRBV7-9 with TRBJ1-4, with TRBD1 matching over 7 bases. Per the germline V gene, CDR1 is SEHNR and CDR2 is FQNEAQ (reference sequence). This CDR3 is 15 amino acids long. V trimming: 5 bases; J trimming: 2 bases; junction bases outside the gene matches: 5. This CDR3 is CASSRQTGTNEKLFF. For the CDR3, the DNA is TGTGCCAGCAGCCGACAGACAGGGACTAATGAAAAACTGTTTTTT. The variable domain in full, completed from reference TRBV7-9 and TRBJ1-4, reads DTGVSQNPRHKITKRGQNVTFRCDPISEHNRLYWYRQTLGQGPEFLTYFQNEAQLEKSRLLSDRFSAERPKGSFSTLEIQRTEQGDSAMYLCASSRQTGTNEKLFFGSGTQLSVL.

The chain couples TRBV7-3 to TRBJ2-7, with 7 bases lining up with TRBD2. The V gene's germline CDR1 is SGHTA and CDR2 FQGTGA. This CDR3 contains 15 residues. V gave up 1 base and J gave up 4 bases; unmatched junction bases: 7. In DNA, the CDR3 is TGTGCCAGCAGCTTAAGTGCTAGCGGAAGATACGAGCAGTACTTC. This translates into CASSLSASGRYEQYF.

Notes on this clone: Other nucleotide sequences from this sample produce the same CDR3. The J gene is TRBJ1-1, the V gene TRBV5-1; D is uncertain. The germline gives CDR1 SGHRS, CDR2 YFSETQ. Deletions cut 0 bases from V and 5 bases from J, with 11 bases between. CDR3 length: 14 amino acids. CDR3 nucleotides: TGCGCCAGCAGCTTGGAGGGTCTAGGAACTGAAGCTTTCTTT. Translated: CASSLEGLGTEAFF.

This clone was found once. This chain connects TRBV13 to TRBJ2-3; TRBD2 might be the D (6 bases). CDR1 and CDR2 (germline): PRHDT, FYEKMQ (reference sequence). CDR3 length equals 13 residues. Trimming removed 4 bases from V and 8 bases from J, with 13 bases in between. As DNA, the CDR3 is TGTGCCAGCAGCTCAAACTTGGGGGGTACGCAGTATTTT. It translates to CASSSNLGGTQYF. The complete variable domain, with remaining parts taken from reference TRBV13 and TRBJ2-3, reads AAGVIQSPRHLIKEKRETATLKCYPIPRHDTVYWYQQGPGQDPQFLISFYEKMQSDKGSIPDRFSAQQFSDYHSELNMSSLELGDSALYFCASSSNLGGTQYFGPGTRLTVL.

The rearrangement joins TRBV29-1 to TRBJ1-2; no definite D call. The V gene lost 2 bases and the J gene lost 5 bases, with 18 bases spanning the gap. CDR1 and CDR2 (germline): SQVTM, ANQGSEA. The CDR3 extends over 15 amino acids. CDR3 sequence: CSVERPTEGRYGYTF. The CDR3 DNA reads TGCAGCGTTGAAAGGCCCACCGAGGGTCGATATGGCTACACCTTC.

This clone is a singleton in its sample. The gene calls are TRBV5-1 and TRBJ1-5; no clear D. The germline CDR1 and CDR2 sequences are SGHRS and YFSETQ. Trimming took 0 bases from V and 5 from J, leaving 6 bases between them. This CDR3 is built from 13 residues. The CDR3 protein is CASSLDEYQPQHF. The CDR3 coding sequence is TGCGCCAGCAGCTTGGATGAATATCAGCCCCAGCATTTT.

The chain combines TRBV2 with TRBJ2-4, with a tentative D call TRBD2 (6 bases). V was clipped by 5 bases and J by 0 bases, with 11 bases between them. Germline assignment: CDR1 SNHLY and CDR2 FYNNEI. The CDR3 sequence is 15 residues long. Here the CDR3 reads CASSPSGLAKNIQYF. CDR3 sequence (DNA): TGTGCCAGCAGTCCCAGCGGGCTAGCCAAAAACATTCAGTACTTC. The full variable domain, completed using reference TRBV2 and TRBJ2-4, is EPEVTQTPSHQVTQMGQEVILRCVPISNHLYFYWYRQILGQKVEFLVSFYNNEISEKSEIFDDQFSVERPDGSNFTLKIRSTKLEDSAMYFCASSPSGLAKNIQYFGAGTRLSVL.

This clone was recorded a few times. The V and J genes are TRBV2 and TRBJ1-4; D is ambiguous. The V gene lost 0 bases and the J gene lost 7 bases, with 6 bases spanning the gap. The germline CDR1 and CDR2 sequences are SNHLY and FYNNEI. The CDR3 extends over 13 amino acids. Here the CDR3 reads CASSEAWGEKLFF. The CDR3 bases are TGTGCCAGCAGTGAAGCGTGGGGTGAAAAACTGTTTTTT.

The DNA of the CDR3 is TGTGCCAGCAGTGCTCGACAGACGCTCAATGAAAAACTGTTTTTT. Its translation is CASSARQTLNEKLFF. The chain links TRBV25-1 to TRBJ1-4, with D tentatively TRBD1 (5 bases). This CDR3 comprises 15 residues. In germline, CDR1 is MGHDK, CDR2 SYGVNS. V was trimmed by 4 bases and J by 5 bases, leaving 14 bases between them.

This chain links TRBV27 with TRBJ2-7; D gene uncertain. Germline values: CDR1 MNHEY, CDR2 SMNVEV (reference sequence). The CDR3 spans 11 residues. The V gene lost 4 bases and the J gene lost 7 bases, with 8 bases spanning the gap. The CDR3, as DNA: TGTGCCAGCAGTTCCCAGCGAGAGCAGTACTTC. Its translation is CASSSQREQYF.

CDR3 in amino acids: CASSPLPTGIDEQYF. The CDR3 DNA reads as TGTGCCAGCAGCCCCCTCCCGACAGGAATCGACGAGCAGTACTTC. The chain recombines TRBV7-8 with TRBJ2-7, with D possibly TRBD1 on 6 matching bases. The CDR3 is 15 residues long. Trimming stripped 5 bases from V and 5 bases from J, with 19 bases between. CDR1 is SGHVS and CDR2 is FQNEAQ in the germline V gene. Full variable domain (outside the CDR3, taken from reference TRBV7-8 and TRBJ2-7): GAGVSQSPRYKVAKRGQDVALRCDPISGHVSLFWYQQALGQGPEFLTYFQNEAQLDKSGLPSDRFFAERPEGSVSTLKIQRTQQEDSAVYLCASSPLPTGIDEQYFGPGTRLTVT.

The chain couples TRBV29-1 to TRBJ1-2; no clear D. Germline V lookup: CDR1 SQVTM, CDR2 ANQGSEA. V lost 4 bases and J lost 6, with 6 bases in between. The CDR3 loop spans 10 amino acids. CDR3 DNA sequence: TGCAGCGTTGTCCAGGATGGCTACACCTTC. Residues: CSVVQDGYTF.

This chain links TRBV6-5 with TRBJ2-7; TRBD1 aligns across 8 bases. This CDR3 region has 15 residues. V shed 2 bases and J 7 bases; nucleotides not matched to a gene: 10. Germline V gives CDR1 MNHEY, CDR2 SVGAGI. The CDR3 bases are TGTGCCAGCAGTTACACAGGCAGGGGGCCGGAGGAGCAGTACTTC. It is translated as CASSYTGRGPEEQYF.

This clone was seen a single time. The gene calls are TRBV13 and TRBJ2-4; D might be TRBD1 (6 bases). Trimming shortened V by 2 bases and J by 0 bases, and 17 bases separated the two germline ends. Germline assignment: CDR1 PRHDT and CDR2 FYEKMQ (reference sequence). The CDR3 has 18 amino acids. CDR3: CASSLSAGARRAKNIQYF. The CDR3 DNA reads as TGTGCCAGCAGCTTATCCGCAGGGGCTCGTCGAGCCAAAAACATTCAGTACTTC.

This chain uses TRBV29-1 with TRBJ1-5, with D possibly matching TRBD1 (6 bases). The germline V gene encodes CDR1 SQVTM and CDR2 ANQGSEA. V was pared by 4 bases and J by 7 bases, with 14 bases between. CDR3 length: 13 amino acids. In DNA, the CDR3 is TGCAGCGTTGTCACAGGGTTCGGACAGCCCCAGCATTTT. The encoded protein is CSVVTGFGQPQHF.

The chain is built from TRBV6-6 and TRBJ2-7; the D gene is possibly TRBD2 (6 bases). Germline V gene sequence: CDR1 MNHNY, CDR2 SVGAGI (reference sequence). The CDR3 covers 13 residues. V was shortened by 4 bases and J by 1 base, with 8 bases between the two germline ends. The CDR3 DNA reads as TGTGCCAGCAGTTGGAGGGGATCCTACGAGCAGTACTTC. Translated, it gives CASSWRGSYEQYF.

This rearrangement joins TRBV6-5 to TRBJ2-2, with a tentative D call TRBD2 (5 bases). Germline V gene lookup returns CDR1 MNHEY and CDR2 SVGAGI. The V gene lost 3 bases and the J gene lost 2 bases, with 10 bases spanning the gap. CDR3 length: 15 amino acids. CDR3 in amino acids: CASSYEGSNTGELFF. DNA of the CDR3: TGTGCCAGCAGTTATGAGGGAAGTAACACCGGGGAGCTGTTTTTT.

This clone was found many times. V is TRBV11-2 and J is TRBJ2-5, with D possibly matching TRBD1 (6 bases). V lost 0 bases and J lost 1, with 12 bases in between. Germline V CDR1 and CDR2: SGHAT, FQNNGV. This CDR3 contains 16 residues. CDR3 sequence: CASSLEDWTVQETQYF. As DNA, the CDR3 is TGTGCCAGCAGCTTAGAAGACTGGACAGTCCAAGAGACCCAGTACTTC.